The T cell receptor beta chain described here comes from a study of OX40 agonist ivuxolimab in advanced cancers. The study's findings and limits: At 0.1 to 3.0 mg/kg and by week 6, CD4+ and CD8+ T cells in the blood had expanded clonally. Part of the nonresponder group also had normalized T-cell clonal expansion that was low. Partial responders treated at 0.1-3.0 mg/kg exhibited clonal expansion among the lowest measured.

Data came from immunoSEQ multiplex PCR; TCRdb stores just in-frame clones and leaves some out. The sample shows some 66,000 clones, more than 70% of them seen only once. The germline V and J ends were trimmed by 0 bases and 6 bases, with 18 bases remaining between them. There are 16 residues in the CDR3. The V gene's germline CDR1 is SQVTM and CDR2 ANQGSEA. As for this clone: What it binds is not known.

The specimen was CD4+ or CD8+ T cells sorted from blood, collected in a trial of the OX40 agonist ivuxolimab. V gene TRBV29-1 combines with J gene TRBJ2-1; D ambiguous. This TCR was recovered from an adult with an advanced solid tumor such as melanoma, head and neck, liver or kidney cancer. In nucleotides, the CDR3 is TGCAGCGTTGAAGATATAGGACCCGCTGTCGGCAATGAGCAGTTCTTC. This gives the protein CSVEDIGPAVGNEQFF.